This T cell receptor beta chain was identified during a study of blood T cell repertoires in COVID-19 (dated by TCRdb to 2018 to 2020). For the study in its entirety: Samples covering the acute and convalescent phases of COVID-19 were provided by collaborators in the United States, Italy and Spain. The sample metadata nearly always contained a de-identified subject ID, COVID-19 status, age in years and sex. Where available, HLA class I and class II types were taken from metadata supplied by the sample provider and were not determined by assay-based typing. Subjects who had been exposed to COVID-19, were actively infected with it, or had recovered from it provided the deeply sampled blood TCRbeta repertoires that made up the dataset. Samples came from the ongoing ImmuneRACE study (first 160 participants) plus 1,254 subjects from 6 global collaborators. The repertoires were released in a freely available public database intended as a resource for research on the immune response to SARS-CoV-2. The material from the prospective study consisted of cDNA or gDNA derived from T cells, B-cell-depleted T cells, or PBMCs. General conclusions and limits of the study: How much clinical and demographic metadata was included differed by source and by participant, and the metadata was provided uncurated.

The collaborating institutions used their own protocols to collect whole blood in K2EDTA tubes. For TCRbeta analysis, collaborator samples were shipped as frozen whole blood, as isolated PBMCs, or as DNA extracted from either sample type. About this clone: Its target antigen remains unknown. Base-call qualities are not available, and no considerably larger clone is one nucleotide away.

The immunoSEQ Assay, a bias-controlled multiplex PCR, was used to amplify TCRbeta CDR3 regions from genomic DNA. Turning to the authors' computational methods: Within the assay, amplification of reference gene primers was used to estimate how many nucleated cells each sample contained. To quantify the absolute abundance of each unique TCRbeta CDR3 rearrangement, sequence reads were collapsed and filtered. For each sample, productive Simpson clonality was calculated as the square root of Simpson's diversity index across productive rearrangements. Imported from immuneACCESS, the table was reduced by TCRdb to in-frame sequences with V and J called. These copies leave out some clones; in studies compared against another copy, an unresolved V gene accounts for under half, and the cause of the remainder is not known. That table supplies the V and J calls and clone size; D and trimming were determined from the DNA. For this sample the table gives some 240,000 clones, of which approximately 78% were detected only once. The biggest ten clones account for 9.5% to 15% of the sample.

V lost 5 bases and J lost 5 bases, and the count of bases not matched to a germline gene is 2. Reading the germline V gene gives CDR1 SNHLY and CDR2 FYNNEI. Taken from cysteine to phenylalanine, the CDR3 has 13 residues. Kept here is only the CDR3 DNA, which spans 39 bases and is read in frame from base 1. Sequenced sample: peripheral blood. The chain uses TRBV2 and TRBJ1-5, with 8 junctional bases fitting TRBD1. The sequence was obtained from a woman in her sixties with active or convalescent COVID-19. The nucleotide sequence is given as TGTGCCAGCAGTCAGGGGGCCCATCAGCCCCAGCATTTT. It translates as CASSQGAHQPQHF.